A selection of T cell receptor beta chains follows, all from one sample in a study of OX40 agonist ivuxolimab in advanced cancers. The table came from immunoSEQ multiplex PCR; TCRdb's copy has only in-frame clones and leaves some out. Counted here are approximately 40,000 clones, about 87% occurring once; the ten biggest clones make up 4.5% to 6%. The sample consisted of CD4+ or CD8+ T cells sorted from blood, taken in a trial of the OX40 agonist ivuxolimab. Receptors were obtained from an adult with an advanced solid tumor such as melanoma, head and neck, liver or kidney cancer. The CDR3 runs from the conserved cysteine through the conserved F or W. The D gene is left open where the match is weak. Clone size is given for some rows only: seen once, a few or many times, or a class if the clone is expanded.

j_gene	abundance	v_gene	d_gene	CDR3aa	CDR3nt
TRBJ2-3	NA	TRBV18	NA	CASSPQLKGDTQYF	TGTGCCAGCTCACCACAGTTAAAGGGAGATACGCAGTATTTT
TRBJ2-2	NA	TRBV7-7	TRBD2	CASSQSGLAGGTGELFF	TGTGCTAGCAGCCAATCGGGACTAGCGGGAGGCACCGGGGAGCTGTTTTTT
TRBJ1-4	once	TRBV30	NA	CAWSPPGEKLFF	TGTGCCTGGAGTCCCCCCGGGGAAAAACTGTTTTTT
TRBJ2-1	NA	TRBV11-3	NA	CASSGGSPYFGEQFF	TGTGCCAGCAGTGGGGGGAGTCCCTACTTTGGGGAGCAGTTCTTC
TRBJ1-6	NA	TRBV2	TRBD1	CASRTGQGVGSPLHF	TGTGCCAGCAGGACCGGACAGGGAGTAGGTTCACCCCTCCACTTT
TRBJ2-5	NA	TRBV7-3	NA	CASSLANQETQYF	TGTGCCAGCAGCTTAGCGAATCAAGAGACCCAGTACTTC
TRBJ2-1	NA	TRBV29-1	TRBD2	CSVRPASGLGSYNEQFF	TGCAGCGTTCGTCCGGCTAGCGGGTTAGGCTCCTACAATGAGCAGTTCTTC
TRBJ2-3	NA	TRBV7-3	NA	CASSRGGTDTQYF	TGTGCCAGCAGCAGGGGCGGCACAGATACGCAGTATTTT
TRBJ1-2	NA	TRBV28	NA	CASSLLPTNYGYTF	TGTGCCAGCAGTCTTCTGCCTACGAACTATGGCTACACCTTC
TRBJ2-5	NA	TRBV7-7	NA	CASSLDSTKETQYF	TGTGCTAGCAGCTTAGATTCGACTAAAGAGACCCAGTACTTC
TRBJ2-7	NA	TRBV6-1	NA	CATQGEQYF	TGTGCCACCCAGGGCGAGCAGTACTTC
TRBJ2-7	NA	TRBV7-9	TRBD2	CASSSNSGLAGEQYF	TGTGCCAGCAGCTCAAACTCGGGACTAGCGGGAGAGCAGTACTTC
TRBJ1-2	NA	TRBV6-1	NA	CASSEQGRYGYTF	TGTGCCAGCAGTGAACAGGGACGGTATGGCTACACCTTC
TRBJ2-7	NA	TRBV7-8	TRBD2	CASSLVAGPAYEQYF	TGTGCCAGCAGCTTAGTAGCGGGGCCGGCCTACGAGCAGTACTTC
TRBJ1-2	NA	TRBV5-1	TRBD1	CASSLQQGEDGYTF	TGCGCCAGCAGCTTGCAGCAGGGGGAGGATGGCTACACCTTC
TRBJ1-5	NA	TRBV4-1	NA	CASSQEGQGQPQHF	TGCGCCAGCAGCCAAGAGGGGCAGGGTCAGCCCCAGCATTTT
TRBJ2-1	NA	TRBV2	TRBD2	CASKAGGPGYNEQFF	TGTGCCAGCAAAGCGGGAGGGCCAGGGTACAATGAGCAGTTCTTC
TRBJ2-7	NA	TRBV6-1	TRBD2	CASILTSLSPAEQYF	TGTGCCAGCATCCTGACTAGCCTCTCCCCCGCCGAGCAGTACTTC
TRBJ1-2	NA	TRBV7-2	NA	CASSLGQGRGNYGYTF	TGTGCCAGCAGCTTAGGGCAGGGGAGGGGTAACTATGGCTACACCTTC
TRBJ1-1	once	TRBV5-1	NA	CASSLAPQGNTEAFF	TGCGCCAGCAGCTTGGCGCCACAGGGGAACACTGAAGCTTTCTTT
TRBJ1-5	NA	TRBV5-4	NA	CASSFGGTQPQHF	TGTGCCAGCAGCTTCGGCGGTACACAGCCCCAGCATTTT
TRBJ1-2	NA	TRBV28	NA	CASSGLGTGYGYTF	TGTGCCAGCAGTGGGTTGGGGACGGGCTATGGCTACACCTTC
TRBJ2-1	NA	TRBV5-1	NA	CASSLTSFSYNEQFF	TGCGCCAGCAGCTTGACTAGCTTCTCATACAATGAGCAGTTCTTC
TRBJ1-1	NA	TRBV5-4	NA	CASSLETGRSTEAFF	TGTGCCAGCAGCTTGGAAACAGGGAGGTCAACTGAAGCTTTCTTT